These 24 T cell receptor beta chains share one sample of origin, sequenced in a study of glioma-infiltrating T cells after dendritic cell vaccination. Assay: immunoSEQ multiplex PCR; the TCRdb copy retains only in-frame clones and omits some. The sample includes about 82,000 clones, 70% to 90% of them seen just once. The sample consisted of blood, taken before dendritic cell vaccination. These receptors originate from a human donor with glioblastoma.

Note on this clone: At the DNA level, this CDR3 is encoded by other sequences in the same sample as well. The CDR3 loop is CASTYDRANSPLHF. DNA of the CDR3: TGTGCCAGCACTTACGACAGGGCTAATTCACCCCTCCACTTT. The rearrangement uses TRBV5-4 and TRBJ1-6; 7 positions agree with TRBD1. The V segment lost 6 bases and the J segment 6 bases; nucleotides outside the gene matches: 6. This CDR3 comprises 14 residues. The germline gives CDR1 SGHNT, CDR2 YYREEE (reference sequence).

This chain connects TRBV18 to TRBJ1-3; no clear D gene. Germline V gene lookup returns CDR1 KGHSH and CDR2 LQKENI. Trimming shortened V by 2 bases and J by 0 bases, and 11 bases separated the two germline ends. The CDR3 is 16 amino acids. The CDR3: CASSPARAISGNTIYF. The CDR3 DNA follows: TGTGCCAGCTCACCAGCCAGAGCGATCTCTGGAAACACCATATATTTT.

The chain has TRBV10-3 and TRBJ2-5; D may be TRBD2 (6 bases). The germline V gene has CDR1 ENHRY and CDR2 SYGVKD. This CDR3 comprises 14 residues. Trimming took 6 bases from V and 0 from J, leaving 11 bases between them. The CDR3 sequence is CAISGSGNQETQYF. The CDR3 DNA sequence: TGTGCCATCAGCGGTAGCGGCAACCAAGAGACCCAGTACTTC.

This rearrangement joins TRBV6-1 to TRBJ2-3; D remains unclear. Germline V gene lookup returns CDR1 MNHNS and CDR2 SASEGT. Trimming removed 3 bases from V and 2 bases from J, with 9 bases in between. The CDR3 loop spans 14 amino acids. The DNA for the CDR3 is TGTGCCAGCAGTGACCGTCTATTCACAGATACGCAGTATTTT. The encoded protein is CASSDRLFTDTQYF.

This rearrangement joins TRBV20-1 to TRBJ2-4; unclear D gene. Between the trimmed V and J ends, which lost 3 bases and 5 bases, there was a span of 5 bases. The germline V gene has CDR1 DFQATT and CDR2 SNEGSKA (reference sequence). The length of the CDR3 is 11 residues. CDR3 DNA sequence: TGCAGTGCTAGCCAGGAAAACATTCAGTACTTC. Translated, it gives CSASQENIQYF.

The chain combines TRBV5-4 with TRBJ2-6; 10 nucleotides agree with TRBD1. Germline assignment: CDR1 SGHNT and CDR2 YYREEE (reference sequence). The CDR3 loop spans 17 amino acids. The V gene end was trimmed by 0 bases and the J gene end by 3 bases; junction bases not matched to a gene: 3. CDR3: CASSLGTGGFGANVLTF. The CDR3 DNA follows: TGTGCCAGCAGCTTGGGGACAGGGGGATTTGGGGCCAACGTCCTGACTTTC.

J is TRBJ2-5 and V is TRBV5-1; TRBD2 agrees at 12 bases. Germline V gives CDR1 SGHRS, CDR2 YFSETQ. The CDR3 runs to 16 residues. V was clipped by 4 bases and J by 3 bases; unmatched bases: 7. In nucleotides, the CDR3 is TGCGCCAGCAGCCTAGCGGGGGGGCCTGTTAAAGAGACCCAGTACTTC. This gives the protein CASSLAGGPVKETQYF.

CDR3 region: CGRQGGGSGRKEQYF. For the CDR3, the DNA is TGTGGGCGCCAAGGGGGGGGTAGCGGGAGAAAAGAGCAGTACTTC. The chain recombines TRBV19 with TRBJ2-7; 9 bases map to TRBD2. Germline-derived CDR1 and CDR2 are LNHDA and SQIVND (reference sequence). The CDR3 spans 15 residues. The full variable domain, in which reference TRBV19 and TRBJ2-7 provide the parts outside the CDR3, is DGGITQSPKYLFRKEGQNVTLSCEQNLNHDAMYWYRQDPGQGLRLIYYSQIVNDFQKGDIAEGYSVSREKKESFPLTVTSAQKNPTAFYLCGRQGGGSGRKEQYFGPGTRLTVT.

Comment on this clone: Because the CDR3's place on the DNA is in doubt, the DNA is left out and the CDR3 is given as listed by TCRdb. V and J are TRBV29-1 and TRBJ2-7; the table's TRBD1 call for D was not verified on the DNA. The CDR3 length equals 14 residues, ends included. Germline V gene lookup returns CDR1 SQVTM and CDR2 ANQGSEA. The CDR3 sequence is CSVGTGTGGFLRYF.

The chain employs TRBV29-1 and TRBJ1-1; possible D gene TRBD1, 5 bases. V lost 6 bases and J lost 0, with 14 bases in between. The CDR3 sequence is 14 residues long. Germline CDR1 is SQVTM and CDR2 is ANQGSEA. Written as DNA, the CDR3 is TGCAGCGTGGCCAATGGGGGGTTGAACACTGAAGCTTTCTTT. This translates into CSVANGGLNTEAFF.

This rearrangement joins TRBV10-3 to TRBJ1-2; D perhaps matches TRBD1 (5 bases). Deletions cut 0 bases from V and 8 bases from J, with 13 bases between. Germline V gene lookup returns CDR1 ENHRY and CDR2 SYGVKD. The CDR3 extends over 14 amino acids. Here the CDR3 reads CAISESNPGFGYTF. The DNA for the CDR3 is TGTGCCATCAGTGAGTCGAATCCAGGGTTCGGCTACACCTTC.

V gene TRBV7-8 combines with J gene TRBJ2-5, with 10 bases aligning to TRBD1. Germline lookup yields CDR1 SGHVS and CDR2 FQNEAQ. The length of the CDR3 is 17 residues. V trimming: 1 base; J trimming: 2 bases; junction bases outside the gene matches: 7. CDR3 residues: CASSLGRQGARQETQYF. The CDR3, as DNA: TGTGCCAGCAGCTTAGGGAGACAGGGGGCGCGACAAGAGACCCAGTACTTC.

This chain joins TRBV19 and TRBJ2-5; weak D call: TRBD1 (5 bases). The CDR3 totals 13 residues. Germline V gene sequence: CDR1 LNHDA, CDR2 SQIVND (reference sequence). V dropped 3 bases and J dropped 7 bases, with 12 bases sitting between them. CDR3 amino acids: CASSIEEGVTQYF. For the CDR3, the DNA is TGTGCCAGTAGTATTGAGGAAGGGGTGACCCAGTACTTC.

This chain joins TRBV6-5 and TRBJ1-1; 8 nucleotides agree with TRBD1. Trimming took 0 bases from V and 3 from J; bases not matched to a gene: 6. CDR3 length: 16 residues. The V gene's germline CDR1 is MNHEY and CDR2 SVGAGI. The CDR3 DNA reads TGTGCCAGCAGTTACTCATTACAGGGGGGTGACACTGAAGCTTTCTTT. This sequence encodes CASSYSLQGGDTEAFF.

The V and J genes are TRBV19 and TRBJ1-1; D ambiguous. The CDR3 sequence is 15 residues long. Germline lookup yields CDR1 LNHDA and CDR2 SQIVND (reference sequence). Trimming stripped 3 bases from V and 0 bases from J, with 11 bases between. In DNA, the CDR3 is TGTGCCAGTAGTATTCGAGGGCAAATGAACACTGAAGCTTTCTTT. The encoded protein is CASSIRGQMNTEAFF.

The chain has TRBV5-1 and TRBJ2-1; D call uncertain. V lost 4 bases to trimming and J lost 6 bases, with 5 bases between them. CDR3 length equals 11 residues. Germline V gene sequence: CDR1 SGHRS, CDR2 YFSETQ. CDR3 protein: CASSDSNEQFF. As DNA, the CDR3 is TGCGCCAGCAGCGACTCCAATGAGCAGTTCTTC.

CDR3 sequence: CASTGLSGAFNNEQFF. The CDR3, as DNA: TGTGCCAGCACTGGTCTTAGCGGAGCTTTTAACAATGAGCAGTTCTTC. The chain employs TRBV27 and TRBJ2-1, with D perhaps matching TRBD2 (6 bases). The germline CDR1 and CDR2 sequences are MNHEY and SMNVEV (reference sequence). The CDR3 sequence is 16 residues long. Trimming took off 7 bases at V and 5 bases at J, with 21 bases between the two ends.

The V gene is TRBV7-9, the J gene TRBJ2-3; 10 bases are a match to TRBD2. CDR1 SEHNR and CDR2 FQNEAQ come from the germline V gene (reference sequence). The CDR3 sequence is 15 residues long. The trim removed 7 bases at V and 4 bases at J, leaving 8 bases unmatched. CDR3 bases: TGTGCCAGCAACTTGGGGCTAGCGGGGGCAGATACGCAGTATTTT. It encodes CASNLGLAGADTQYF.

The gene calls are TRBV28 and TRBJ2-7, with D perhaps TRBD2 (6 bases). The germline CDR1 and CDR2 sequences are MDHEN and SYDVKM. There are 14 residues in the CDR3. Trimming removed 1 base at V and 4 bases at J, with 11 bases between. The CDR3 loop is CASSLLGGSYEQYF. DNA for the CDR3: TGTGCCAGCAGTTTATTGGGGGGTTCGTACGAGCAGTACTTC.

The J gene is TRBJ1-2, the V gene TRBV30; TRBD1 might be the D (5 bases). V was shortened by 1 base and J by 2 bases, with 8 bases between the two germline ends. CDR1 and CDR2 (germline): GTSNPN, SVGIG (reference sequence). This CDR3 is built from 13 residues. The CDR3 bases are TGTGCCTGGAGTGATCAGGGAAACTATGGCTACACCTTC. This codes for CAWSDQGNYGYTF. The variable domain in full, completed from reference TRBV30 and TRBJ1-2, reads SQTIHQWPATLVQPVGSPLSLECTVEGTSNPNLYWYRQAAGRGLQLLFYSVGIGQISSEVPQNLSASRPQDRQFILSSKKLLLSDSGFYLCAWSDQGNYGYTFGSGTRLTVV.

In DNA form, the CDR3 reads TGTGCCAGCAGTGAATGGCAAGAAGCTTTCTTT. This sequence encodes CASSEWQEAFF. The chain recombines TRBV2 with TRBJ1-1; D is undetermined. The CDR3 is 11 residues long. The germline gives CDR1 SNHLY, CDR2 FYNNEI. Trimming shortened V by 2 bases and J by 8 bases, and 6 bases separated the two germline ends.

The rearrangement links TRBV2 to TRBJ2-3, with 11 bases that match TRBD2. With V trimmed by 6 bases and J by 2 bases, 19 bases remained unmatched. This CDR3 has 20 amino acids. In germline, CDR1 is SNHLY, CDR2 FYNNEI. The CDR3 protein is CASRRTGLAAPNKNTDTQYF. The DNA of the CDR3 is TGTGCCAGCAGAAGAACGGGACTAGCGGCTCCCAACAAAAACACAGATACGCAGTATTTT. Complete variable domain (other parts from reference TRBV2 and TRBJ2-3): EPEVTQTPSHQVTQMGQEVILRCVPISNHLYFYWYRQILGQKVEFLVSFYNNEISEKSEIFDDQFSVERPDGSNFTLKIRSTKLEDSAMYFCASRRTGLAAPNKNTDTQYFGPGTRLTVL.

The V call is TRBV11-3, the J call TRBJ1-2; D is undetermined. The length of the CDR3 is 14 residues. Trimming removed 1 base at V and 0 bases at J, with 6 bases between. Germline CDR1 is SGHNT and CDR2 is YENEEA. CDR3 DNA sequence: TGTGCCAGCAGCTTAGGCACTACTAACTATGGCTACACCTTC. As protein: CASSLGTTNYGYTF. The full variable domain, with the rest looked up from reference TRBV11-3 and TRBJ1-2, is EAGVVQSPRYKIIEKKQPVAFWCNPISGHNTLYWYLQNLGQGPELLIRYENEEAVDDSQLPKDRFSAERLKGVDSTLKIQPAELGDSAVYLCASSLGTTNYGYTFGSGTRLTVV.

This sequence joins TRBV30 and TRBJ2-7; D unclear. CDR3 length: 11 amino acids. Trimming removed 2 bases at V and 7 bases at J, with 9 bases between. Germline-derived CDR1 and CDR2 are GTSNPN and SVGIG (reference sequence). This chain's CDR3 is CAWSTPREQYF. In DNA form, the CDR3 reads TGTGCCTGGAGTACTCCTCGGGAGCAGTACTTC.